This T cell receptor beta chain stems from a study of blood T cell repertoires in COVID-19. Adults between roughly 18 and 100 years of age took part from about two dozen US areas. The V gene's germline CDR1 is WSHSY and CDR2 SAAADI. V shed 6 bases and J shed 0 bases, with 8 bases lying between them. The CDR3 has 13 residues. Sequencing used immunoSEQ multiplex PCR; TCRdb keeps in-frame clones, though not all of them. The sample lists 200,000 to 250,000 clones; 81% were seen once. The sequence derives from a man aged 35-49 years who had recovered from COVID-19. This chain links TRBV10-2 with TRBJ1-2, with D uncertain. The sequenced material came from PBMCs or T cells enriched from blood (not recorded which). CDR3 region: CASRQAANYGYTF. The CDR3 DNA is TGCGCCAGCAGGCAGGCCGCTAACTATGGCTACACCTTC.